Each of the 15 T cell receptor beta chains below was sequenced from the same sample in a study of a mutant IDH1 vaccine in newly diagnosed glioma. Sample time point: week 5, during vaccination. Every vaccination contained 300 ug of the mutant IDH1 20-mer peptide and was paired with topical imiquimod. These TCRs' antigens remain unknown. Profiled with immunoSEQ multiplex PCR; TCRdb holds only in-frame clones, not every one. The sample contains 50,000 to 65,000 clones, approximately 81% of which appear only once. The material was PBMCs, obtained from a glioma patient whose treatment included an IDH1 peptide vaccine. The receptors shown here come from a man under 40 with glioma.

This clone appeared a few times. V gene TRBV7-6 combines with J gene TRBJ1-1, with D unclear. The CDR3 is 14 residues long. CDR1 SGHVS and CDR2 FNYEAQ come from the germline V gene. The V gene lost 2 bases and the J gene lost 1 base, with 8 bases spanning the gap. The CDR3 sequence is CASSLSRSNTEAFF. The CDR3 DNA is TGTGCCAGCAGCTTAAGCCGGTCGAACACTGAAGCTTTCTTT. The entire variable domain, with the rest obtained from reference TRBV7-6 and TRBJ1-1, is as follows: GAGVSQSPRYKVTKRGQDVALRCDPISGHVSLYWYRQALGQGPEFLTYFNYEAQQDKSGLPNDRFSAERPEGSISTLTIQRTEQRDSAMYRCASSLSRSNTEAFFGQGTRLTVV.

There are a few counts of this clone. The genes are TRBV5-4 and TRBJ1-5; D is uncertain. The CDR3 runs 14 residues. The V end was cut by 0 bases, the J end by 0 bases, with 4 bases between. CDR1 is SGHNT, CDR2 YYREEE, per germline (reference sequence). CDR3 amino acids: CASSLAFSNQPQHF. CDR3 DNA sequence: TGTGCCAGCAGCTTGGCGTTTAGCAATCAGCCCCAGCATTTT.

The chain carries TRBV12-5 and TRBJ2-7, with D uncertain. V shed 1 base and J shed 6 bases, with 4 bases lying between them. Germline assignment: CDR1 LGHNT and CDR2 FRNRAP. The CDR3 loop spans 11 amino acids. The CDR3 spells CASGLASEQYF. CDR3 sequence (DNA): TGTGCTAGTGGTTTGGCCTCCGAGCAGTACTTC.

This chain's CDR3 is CASGDDTRGRGNSEQFF. In nucleotides, the CDR3 is TGTGCTAGTGGGGACGACACCCGGGGCAGGGGTAACTCGGAGCAGTTCTTC. The chain couples TRBV12-5 to TRBJ2-1; the D gene is possibly TRBD1 (6 bases). Trimming stripped 6 bases from V and 10 bases from J, with 28 bases between. There are 17 residues in the CDR3. Germline CDR1 reads LGHNT; CDR2 reads FRNRAP.

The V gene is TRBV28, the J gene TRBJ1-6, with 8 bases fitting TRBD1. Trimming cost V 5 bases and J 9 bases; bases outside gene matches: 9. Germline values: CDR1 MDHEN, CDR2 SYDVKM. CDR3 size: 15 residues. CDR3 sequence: CASSPPVTGVSPLHF. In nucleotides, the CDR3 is TGTGCCAGCAGTCCCCCCGTGACAGGGGTTTCACCCCTCCACTTT. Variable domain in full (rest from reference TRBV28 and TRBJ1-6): DVKVTQSSRYLVKRTGEKVFLECVQDMDHENMFWYRQDPGLGLRLIYFSYDVKMKEKGDIPEGYSVSREKKERFSLILESASTNQTSMYLCASSPPVTGVSPLHFGNGTRLTVT.

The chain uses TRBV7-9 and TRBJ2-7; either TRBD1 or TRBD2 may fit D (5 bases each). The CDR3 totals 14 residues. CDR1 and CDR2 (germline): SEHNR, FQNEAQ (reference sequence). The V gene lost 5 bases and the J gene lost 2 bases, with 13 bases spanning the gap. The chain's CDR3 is CASSSRDDAYEQYF. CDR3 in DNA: TGTGCCAGCAGCAGCCGGGACGACGCCTACGAGCAGTACTTC.

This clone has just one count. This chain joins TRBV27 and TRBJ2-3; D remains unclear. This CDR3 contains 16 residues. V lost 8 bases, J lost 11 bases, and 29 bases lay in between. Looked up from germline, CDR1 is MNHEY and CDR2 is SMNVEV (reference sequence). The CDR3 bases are TGTGCCAGCTCTAGATCCCCCCCCGGGCCTTTCTACGGGCAGTATTTT. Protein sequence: CASSRSPPGPFYGQYF.

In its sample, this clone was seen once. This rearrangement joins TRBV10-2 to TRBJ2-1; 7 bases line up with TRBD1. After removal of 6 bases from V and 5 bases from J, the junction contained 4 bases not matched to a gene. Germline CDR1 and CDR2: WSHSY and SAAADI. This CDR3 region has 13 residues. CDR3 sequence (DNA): TGCGCCAGCAGGTTGACAGGGAACAATGAGCAGTTCTTC. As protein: CASRLTGNNEQFF.

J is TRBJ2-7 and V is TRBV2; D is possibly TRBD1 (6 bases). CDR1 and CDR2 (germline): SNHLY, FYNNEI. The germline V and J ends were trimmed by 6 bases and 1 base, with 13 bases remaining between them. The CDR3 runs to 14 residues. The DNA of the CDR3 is TGTGCCAGCAGCCGGACAGTTTTATCCTACGAGCAGTACTTC. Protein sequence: CASSRTVLSYEQYF.

The CDR3 bases are TGTGCCAGCAGTTATAGGCAGGGGACCACTGAAGCTTTCTTT. This sequence encodes CASSYRQGTTEAFF. The chain recombines TRBV6-6 with TRBJ1-1, with D possibly matching TRBD1 (6 bases). The V end was cut by 3 bases, the J end by 4 bases, with 12 bases between. CDR3 length: 14 amino acids. Germline-derived CDR1 and CDR2 are MNHNY and SVGAGI (reference sequence).

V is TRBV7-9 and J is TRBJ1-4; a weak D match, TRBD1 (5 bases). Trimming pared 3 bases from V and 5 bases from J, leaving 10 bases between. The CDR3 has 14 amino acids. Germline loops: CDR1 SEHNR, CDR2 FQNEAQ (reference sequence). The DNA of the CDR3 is TGTGCCAGCAGCTTGGGGACGGCCAATGAAAAACTGTTTTTT. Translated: CASSLGTANEKLFF.

This CDR3 reads CASSPTTMTDRQETQYF. For the CDR3, the DNA is TGTGCCAGCAGCCCCACAACCATGACAGACCGCCAAGAGACCCAGTACTTC. V and J are TRBV27 and TRBJ2-5, with D perhaps matching TRBD1 (5 bases). Germline CDR1 MNHEY, CDR2 SMNVEV (reference sequence). The CDR3 sequence is 17 residues long. V lost 6 bases and J 1 base, leaving 21 bases between the germline ends.

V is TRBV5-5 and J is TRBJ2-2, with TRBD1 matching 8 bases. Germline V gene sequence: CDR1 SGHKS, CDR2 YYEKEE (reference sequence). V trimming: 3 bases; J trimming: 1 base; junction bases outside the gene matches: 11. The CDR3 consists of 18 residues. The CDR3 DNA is TGTGCCAGCAGCTCCAGACAGGGGTCTTACCTGAACACCGGGGAGCTGTTTTTT. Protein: CASSSRQGSYLNTGELFF.

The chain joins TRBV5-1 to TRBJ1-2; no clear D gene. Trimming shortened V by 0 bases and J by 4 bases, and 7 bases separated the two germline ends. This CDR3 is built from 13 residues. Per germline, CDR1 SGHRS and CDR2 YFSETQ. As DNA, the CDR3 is TGCGCCAGCAGCTTGGAGCAGGTCTATGGCTACACCTTC. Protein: CASSLEQVYGYTF.

The chain's CDR3 is CASSSLGPDPYEQYF. The CDR3 DNA reads TGTGCCAGCAGCTCCTTAGGGCCAGATCCCTACGAGCAGTACTTC. V gene TRBV7-9 combines with J gene TRBJ2-7; D gene ambiguous. Trimming stripped 4 bases from V and 2 bases from J, with 15 bases between. CDR3 length: 15 amino acids. CDR1 and CDR2 (germline): SEHNR, FQNEAQ (reference sequence).